This record concerns one TCR beta chain sequence. This study enrolled people aged about 18 to 90 from about 24 US geographic areas. Two consecutive negative NP/OP PCR tests, clearance, or resolved symptoms defined Cohort 3 recovery. The table came from immunoSEQ multiplex PCR; TCRdb's copy has only in-frame clones and leaves some out. The data hold around 130,000 clones, with under 85% observed a single time. This record belongs to a study of blood T cell repertoires in COVID-19. Study information: Samples taken during acute and convalescent COVID-19 were collected in the United States, Italy and Spain.

Germline-derived CDR1 and CDR2 are LNHNV and YYDKDF (reference sequence). Trimming took 3 bases from V and 3 from J; bases not matched to a gene: 13. The CDR3 spans 17 residues. This clonotype was obtained from a man aged 25 to 45 who had recovered from COVID-19. The V gene is TRBV15, the J gene TRBJ2-5; 7 bases fit TRBD2. Sequenced material: PBMCs or T cells enriched from blood (not recorded which). CDR3 bases: TGTGCCACCAGCAGGAGGGACTATGGGCTAGCGGAAGAGACCCAGTACTTC. Encoded protein: CATSRRDYGLAEETQYF.